Ten or more counts support the clone carrying this T cell receptor (beta chain). Its antigen is still unknown. The ends lost 2 bases at V and 8 bases at J; junction bases unmatched: 7. The CDR3 loop spans 15 amino acids. The germline gives CDR1 MNHNY, CDR2 SVGAGI (reference sequence). This entry is derived from a study of T cells in Graves' hyperthyroidism and ophthalmopathy. Study-wide results and limits: The model anticipated ophthalmopathy a median approximately six months pre-onset.

Authors of the study amplified TCR beta CDR3 regions from RNA transcripts. When the TCR CDR3 underwent first-round RT-PCR, the HTBI primer set was used. TCRdb re-analysed the multiplex PCR reads in MiXCR, keeping a single row per CDR3 protein. Among 300,000 to 350,000 distinct CDR3 sequences, approximately 18% were seen once, and the ten largest hold less than 65%. The receptor was isolated from a woman in her forties or fifties with Graves' hyperthyroidism. The chain recombines TRBV6-6 with TRBJ2-1; 9 bases are shared with TRBD2. Specimen: blood. The CDR3 spells CASSYRAGGIDEQFF. The CDR3 nucleotides read TGTGCCAGCAGTTACAGGGCGGGAGGGATTGATGAGCAGTTCTTC.